This TCR beta chain was captured by sequencing in a study of cytotoxic CD8 clonotypes in ibrutinib-treated CLL. This CDR3 region has 13 residues. Per germline, CDR1 MNHNY and CDR2 SVGAGI (reference sequence). With 5 bases clipped from V and 6 bases from J, the junction kept 6 bases outside the gene matches. Using immunoSEQ multiplex PCR, the repertoire was profiled, and TCRdb retains in-frame clones only, with some absent. The sample carries around 76,000 clones, 75% to 90% recorded once. Sequenced material: PBMCs, taken after 24 months of ibrutinib treatment. The receptor's source is a human donor with chronic lymphocytic leukemia. V usage is TRBV6-6 and J usage is TRBJ2-7; 8 bases map to TRBD2. CDR3 nucleotide sequence: TGTGCCAGCAGTCCTGGACTAGCCCTCGAGCAGTACTTC. Translating it yields CASSPGLALEQYF.